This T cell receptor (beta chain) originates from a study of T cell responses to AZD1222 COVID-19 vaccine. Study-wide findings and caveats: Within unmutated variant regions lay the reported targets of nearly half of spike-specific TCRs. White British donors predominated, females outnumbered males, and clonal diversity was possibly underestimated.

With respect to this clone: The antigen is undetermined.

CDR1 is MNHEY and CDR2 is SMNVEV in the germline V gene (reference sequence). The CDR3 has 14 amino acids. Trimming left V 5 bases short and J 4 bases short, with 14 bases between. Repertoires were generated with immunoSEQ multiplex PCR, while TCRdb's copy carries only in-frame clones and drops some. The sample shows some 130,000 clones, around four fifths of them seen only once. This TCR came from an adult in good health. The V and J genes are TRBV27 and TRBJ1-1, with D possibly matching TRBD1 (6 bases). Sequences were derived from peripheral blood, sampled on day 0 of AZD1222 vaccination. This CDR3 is CASSPSGAGTEAFF. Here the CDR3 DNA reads TGTGCCAGCAGTCCCTCGGGGGCAGGCACTGAAGCTTTCTTT.